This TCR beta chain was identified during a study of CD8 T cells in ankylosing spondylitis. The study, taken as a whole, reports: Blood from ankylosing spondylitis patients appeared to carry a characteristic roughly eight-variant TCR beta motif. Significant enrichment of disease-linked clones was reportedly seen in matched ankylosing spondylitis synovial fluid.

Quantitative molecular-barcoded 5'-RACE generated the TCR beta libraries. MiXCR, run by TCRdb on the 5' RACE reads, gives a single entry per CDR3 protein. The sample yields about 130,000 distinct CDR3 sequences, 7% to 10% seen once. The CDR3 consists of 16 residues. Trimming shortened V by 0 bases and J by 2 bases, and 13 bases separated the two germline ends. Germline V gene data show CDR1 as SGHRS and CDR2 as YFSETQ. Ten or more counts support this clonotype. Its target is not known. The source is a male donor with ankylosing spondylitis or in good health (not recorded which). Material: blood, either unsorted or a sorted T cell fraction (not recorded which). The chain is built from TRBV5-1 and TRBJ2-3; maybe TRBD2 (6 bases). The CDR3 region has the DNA TGCGCCAGCAGCTTGGACATTAGCGGTGCCACAGATACGCAGTATTTT. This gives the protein CASSLDISGATDTQYF.